This T cell receptor beta chain originates from a study of blood T cell repertoires in COVID-19. At the level of the study: PBMCs, B-cell-depleted T cells, or T cells provided the cDNA or gDNA that made up the material.

Participants, about 18 to 90 years old, spanned under 30 US areas. This clone came up many times. The CDR3 is 14 residues long. V lost 6 bases and J lost 6; bases outside the gene matches: 11. In germline, CDR1 is SGHAT, CDR2 FQNNGV. In the original processing: Reference gene primer amplification gave nucleated cell count estimates. Generated by immunoSEQ multiplex PCR, the TCRdb table keeps only in-frame clones and is missing some. For V, J and clone size, that table is used; D and trimming come from the DNA. The table records 210,000 or so clones, 81% of them present only once. This TCR was recovered from a woman aged 50 to 65 with acute COVID-19. The rearrangement uses TRBV11-2 and TRBJ2-7, with 7 bases matching TRBD2. The sample was PBMCs or T cells enriched from blood (not recorded which). The CDR3 sequence is CASSLPAGGSEQYF. In nucleotides, the CDR3 is TGTGCCAGCAGTCTACCTGCCGGGGGGTCCGAGCAGTACTTC.